The sequence of this TCR beta chain was determined in a study of control samples from healthy donors and cancer patients (dated by TCRdb to 2020 to 2022). Receptor amplification or capture employed the immunoSEQ multiplex PCR assay. This is the immuneACCESS table as TCRdb keeps it, with only in-frame sequences that have V and J called. A part of the clones is gone; compared with another copy, unresolved V genes explain less than half, and the rest is unexplained. The sample table shows 90,000 or so clones, and 88% are seen once. In total, the top ten clones hold 13% to 15% of the sample. Concerning this clone: Its antigen is unknown. One base away there is no much larger clone; base qualities are not given.

The germline V gene (reference sequence) gives CDR1 as LNHNV and CDR2 as YYDKDF. From cysteine to phenylalanine, the CDR3 is 15 amino acids long. Only the CDR3 part of the read is kept: 45 bases, read in frame from the first base. At the junction V is shortened by 3 bases and J by 11 bases; bases outside the gene matches: 14. The chain joins TRBV15 to TRBJ1-1; TRBD1 aligns with 8 central bases. This sequence was found in an older woman in good health. Sequences were obtained from blood. The CDR3 sequence is CATSRDREAGKIAFF. The sequenced DNA is TGTGCCACCAGCAGGGACAGGGAGGCGGGTAAAATTGCTTTCTTT.